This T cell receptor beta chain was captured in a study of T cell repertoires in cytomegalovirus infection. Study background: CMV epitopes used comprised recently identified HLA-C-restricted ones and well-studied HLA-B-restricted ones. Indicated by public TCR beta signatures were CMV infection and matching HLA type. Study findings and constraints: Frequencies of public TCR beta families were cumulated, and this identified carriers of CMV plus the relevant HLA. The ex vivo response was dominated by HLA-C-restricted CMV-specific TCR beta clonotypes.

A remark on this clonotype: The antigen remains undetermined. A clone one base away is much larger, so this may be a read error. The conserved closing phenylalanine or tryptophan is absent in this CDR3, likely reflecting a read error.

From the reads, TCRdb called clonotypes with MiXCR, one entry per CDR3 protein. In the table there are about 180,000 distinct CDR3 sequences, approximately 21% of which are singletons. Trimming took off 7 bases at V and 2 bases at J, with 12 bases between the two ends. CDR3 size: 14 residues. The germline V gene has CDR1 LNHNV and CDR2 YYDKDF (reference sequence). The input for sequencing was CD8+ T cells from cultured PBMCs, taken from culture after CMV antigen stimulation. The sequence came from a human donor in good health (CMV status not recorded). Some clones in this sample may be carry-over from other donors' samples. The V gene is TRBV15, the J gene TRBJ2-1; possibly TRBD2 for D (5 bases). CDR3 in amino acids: CATTASGAYNEQFS. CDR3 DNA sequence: TGTGCCACCACCGCTTCCGGGGCCTACAATGAGCAGTTCTCC.